The 24 T cell receptor beta chains below all came from one sample that was sequenced in a study of beta chain features in type 1 diabetes listed by TCRdb under 2018. Their recognized antigens are unknown. Points the paper makes about the study in general: Type 1 diabetes patients showed a moderate but significant shortening of TCRB CDR3 length in all four CD4+ subsets.

The library was prepared using the immunoSEQ multiplex PCR assay. All of the isolated RNA was reverse transcribed with the High Capacity cDNA Reverse Transcription Kit, so expressed TCRB transcripts were sequenced. TCRdb provides this immuneACCESS table in a form limited to in-frame rearrangements. Some clones are lacking; in checked studies, under half of them reflect an unresolved V gene, and why the rest are absent is not known. Within this sample are 640,000 or so clones, with roughly 13% of them counted one time only. The ten most abundant clones make up 0.022% of the sample. The specimen was naive CD4+ T cells from blood. What this sample's cell subset or site label stands for: true naive CD4+ T cells. These receptors were obtained from a young man with type 1 diabetes.

The chain recombines TRBV30 with TRBJ2-7; TRBD1 is a possible D gene (7 bases). The CDR3 is 13 residues long. Germline-derived CDR1 and CDR2 are GTSNPN and SVGIG (reference sequence). Trimming pared 8 bases from V and 2 bases from J, leaving 16 bases between. The CDR3 here is CATEGAETYEQYF. In DNA, the CDR3 is TGTGCCACGGAGGGGGCGGAGACCTACGAGCAGTACTTC.

The J gene is TRBJ2-2, the V gene TRBV25-1; perhaps TRBD1 as D (5 bases). CDR1 is MGHDK and CDR2 is SYGVNS in the germline V gene. V shed 4 bases and J shed 0 bases, with 18 bases lying between them. This CDR3 spans 18 amino acids. CDR3 coding DNA: TGTGCCAGCAGTGGAGTCGCAGGGCAAGGGGCGAACACCGGGGAGCTGTTTTTT. This encodes CASSGVAGQGANTGELFF.

This clone was recorded a few times. This chain uses TRBV28 with TRBJ1-2, with unresolved D. Germline CDR1 MDHEN, CDR2 SYDVKM. CDR3 length: 15 residues. V lost 5 bases and J 1 base, leaving 14 bases between the germline ends. CDR3 coding DNA: TGTGCCAGCAGTCCGGGATCGACACTTAACTATGGCTACACCTTC. Encoded protein: CASSPGSTLNYGYTF.

The chain joins TRBV19 to TRBJ2-4, with D possibly TRBD2 on 6 matching bases. CDR3 size: 14 residues. Looked up from germline, CDR1 is LNHDA and CDR2 is SQIVND (reference sequence). Trimming stripped 5 bases from V and 6 bases from J, with 14 bases between. The CDR3 spells CASSPHLGGNIQYF. The CDR3 DNA is TGTGCCAGTAGTCCCCACCTGGGGGGAAACATTCAGTACTTC.

Only a few counts were recorded for this clone. The chain recombines TRBV5-4 with TRBJ1-4; D is unresolved. This CDR3 comprises 14 residues. The V and J ends lost 8 bases and 0 bases respectively, with 11 bases between them. Germline V CDR1 and CDR2: SGHNT, YYREEE (reference sequence). This CDR3 is CASRRDSTNEKLFF. Here the CDR3 DNA reads TGTGCCAGTAGAAGAGATTCAACTAATGAAAAACTGTTTTTT. The complete variable domain, with remaining parts taken from reference TRBV5-4 and TRBJ1-4, reads ETGVTQSPTHLIKTRGQQVTLRCSSQSGHNTVSWYQQALGQGPQFIFQYYREEENGRGNFPPRFSGLQFPNYSSELNVNALELDDSALYLCASRRDSTNEKLFFGSGTQLSVL.

This clone occurred once. The chain joins TRBV5-1 to TRBJ2-3; D perhaps matches TRBD2 (6 bases). The germline gives CDR1 SGHRS, CDR2 YFSETQ. The CDR3 consists of 16 residues. V was trimmed by 1 base and J by 2 bases, leaving 14 bases between them. CDR3 loop: CASSLLHGGDTDTQYF. The CDR3, as DNA: TGCGCCAGCAGCTTGCTCCACGGCGGGGACACAGATACGCAGTATTTT. The entire variable domain, with the rest obtained from reference TRBV5-1 and TRBJ2-3, is as follows: KAGVTQTPRYLIKTRGQQVTLSCSPISGHRSVSWYQQTPGQGLQFLFEYFSETQRNKGNFPGRFSGRQFSNSRSEMNVSTLELGDSALYLCASSLLHGGDTDTQYFGPGTRLTVL.

The V and J genes are TRBV5-6 and TRBJ2-7; the D gene is possibly TRBD1 (5 bases). V was pared by 2 bases and J by 2 bases, with 11 bases between. The CDR3 extends over 14 amino acids. CDR1 is SGHDT, CDR2 YYEEEE, per germline. CDR3 sequence reads: CASSFGHRPYEQYF. The CDR3 DNA reads as TGTGCCAGCAGCTTTGGACACCGACCCTACGAGCAGTACTTC.

This clone was recorded a few times. This chain uses TRBV9 with TRBJ2-7; weak D call: TRBD1 (6 bases). Germline CDR1 and CDR2: SGDLS and YYNGEE. There are 13 residues in the CDR3. V shed 4 bases and J shed 7 bases, with 15 bases lying between them. The CDR3 nucleotides are TGTGCCAGCAGCTTCGAGACAGGCGGGGAGCAGTACTTC. Encoded protein: CASSFETGGEQYF.

This clone showed up just a few times. V and J are TRBV28 and TRBJ1-5, with a tentative D call TRBD1 (5 bases). The CDR3 is 16 amino acids. V was pared by 1 base and J by 0 bases, with 10 bases between. The V gene's germline CDR1 is MDHEN and CDR2 SYDVKM. The CDR3 reads CASSLFTTASNQPQHF. The CDR3, as DNA: TGTGCCAGCAGTTTATTTACGACAGCTAGCAATCAGCCCCAGCATTTT.

The gene calls are TRBV16 and TRBJ1-2; D might be TRBD1 (5 bases). Deletions cut 2 bases from V and 8 bases from J, with 18 bases between. The CDR3 runs 15 residues. Per the germline V gene, CDR1 is KGHSY and CDR2 is FQNENV. CDR3 DNA sequence: TGTGCCAGCAGCCAAGGGACTGGCCCTGGCTTAGGCTACACCTTC. Its translation: CASSQGTGPGLGYTF.

V is TRBV6-6 and J is TRBJ1-2, with TRBD1 identical over 7 bases. CDR1 is MNHNY and CDR2 is SVGAGI in the germline V gene (reference sequence). J was trimmed by 8 bases and V by 4 bases; bases with no gene match: 10. This CDR3 is 14 amino acids long. CDR3 nucleotide sequence: TGTGCCAGCAGTTCTGTGGGACAGAGGCCCGGCTACACCTTC. Translating gives CASSSVGQRPGYTF.

A few counts support this clone. The chain has TRBV5-1 and TRBJ2-5; D might be TRBD1 (5 bases). Germline V lookup: CDR1 SGHRS, CDR2 YFSETQ. The V gene lost 4 bases and the J gene lost 0 bases, with 16 bases spanning the gap. This CDR3 spans 16 amino acids. In DNA form, the CDR3 reads TGCGCCAGCAGCCCGGCTAGACAGTCGTACCAAGAGACCCAGTACTTC. It specifies CASSPARQSYQETQYF.

This clone was observed a few times. The rearrangement uses TRBV30 and TRBJ1-1; no clear D. From germline, CDR1 is GTSNPN and CDR2 SVGIG (reference sequence). V was clipped by 0 bases and J by 2 bases, with 13 bases between them. This CDR3 has 15 amino acids. The CDR3 coding sequence is TGTGCCTGGAGTGTACAAGAGGGCTTCAACACTGAAGCTTTCTTT. It translates to CAWSVQEGFNTEAFF.

This clone was picked up a small number of times. The gene calls are TRBV27 and TRBJ1-6, with no clear D. The CDR3 totals 13 residues. CDR1 is MNHEY and CDR2 is SMNVEV in the germline V gene (reference sequence). Trimming shortened V by 5 bases and J by 2 bases, and 4 bases separated the two germline ends. CDR3 coding DNA: TGTGCCAGCAGTACTGCCTATAATTCACCCCTCCACTTT. As protein: CASSTAYNSPLHF.

This sequence joins TRBV5-1 and TRBJ2-1, with 9 bases lining up with TRBD1. Looked up from germline, CDR1 is SGHRS and CDR2 is YFSETQ. The CDR3 is 15 residues long. V was clipped by 4 bases and J by 7 bases; unmatched bases: 9. CDR3 DNA: TGCGCCAGCAGCCTTGGACAGGGGAGGTTGAATGAGCAGTTCTTC. This gives the protein CASSLGQGRLNEQFF.

The chain combines TRBV19 with TRBJ1-4; D might be TRBD1 (5 bases). Between the trimmed V and J ends, which lost 8 bases and 0 bases, there was a span of 10 bases. The CDR3 is 14 residues long. In germline, CDR1 is LNHDA, CDR2 SQIVND (reference sequence). In DNA, the CDR3 is TGTGCCAGTTCTTGGGGCACAACTAATGAAAAACTGTTTTTT. Translation gives CASSWGTTNEKLFF.

The chain joins TRBV6-5 to TRBJ1-5; D is uncertain. Germline assignment: CDR1 MNHEY and CDR2 SVGAGI. The V and J ends lost 7 bases and 2 bases respectively, with 12 bases between them. The CDR3 is 14 residues long. The CDR3 DNA sequence: TGTGCCAGCACCGAATCCGGGGGCAATCAGCCCCAGCATTTT. Translation gives CASTESGGNQPQHF.

The V call is TRBV28, the J call TRBJ1-6; the D is unclear. This CDR3 is built from 17 residues. Trimming removed 2 bases at V and 0 bases at J, with 11 bases between. Looked up from germline, CDR1 is MDHEN and CDR2 is SYDVKM. CDR3 in amino acids: CASSLQVLSSYNSPLHF. The CDR3 region has the DNA TGTGCCAGCAGTTTACAGGTCCTCAGCTCCTATAATTCACCCCTCCACTTT.

This sequence joins TRBV6-1 and TRBJ1-5, with D uncertain. V dropped 8 bases and J dropped 1 base, with 9 bases sitting between them. This CDR3 spans 13 amino acids. Germline lookup yields CDR1 MNHNS and CDR2 SASEGT. The CDR3 DNA follows: TGTGCCAGCGGAGGTGAGAGCAATCAGCCCCAGCATTTT. Encoded protein: CASGGESNQPQHF.

The CDR3 bases are TGTGCCACGATTCCCGGGACAGGGGACGAGCAGTACTTC. It is translated as CATIPGTGDEQYF. The chain carries TRBV10-3 and TRBJ2-7, with 10 bases identical to TRBD1. V lost 10 bases, J lost 5 bases, and 8 bases stayed unmatched. Germline assignment: CDR1 ENHRY and CDR2 SYGVKD. The CDR3 extends over 13 amino acids.

A few counts support this clone. V usage is TRBV5-1 and J usage is TRBJ2-3, with D uncertain. Trimming removed 0 bases at V and 2 bases at J, with 7 bases between. The CDR3 runs 14 residues. Per germline, CDR1 SGHRS and CDR2 YFSETQ. CDR3 bases: TGCGCCAGCAGCTTGGCAGCGATCACAGATACGCAGTATTTT. Translation gives CASSLAAITDTQYF.

The chain employs TRBV10-3 and TRBJ2-7; 10 nucleotides agree with TRBD1. With V trimmed by 4 bases and J by 5 bases, 5 bases remained unmatched. The CDR3 totals 14 residues. Per the germline V gene, CDR1 is ENHRY and CDR2 is SYGVKD. The DNA of the CDR3 is TGTGCCATCAGTGGGCGGACAGGGGGGAACGAGCAGTACTTC. As protein: CAISGRTGGNEQYF.

The table lists this clone with a few counts. The chain couples TRBV7-2 to TRBJ1-2; D is perhaps TRBD1 (5 bases). This CDR3 contains 11 residues. The V and J ends lost 0 bases and 13 bases respectively, with 9 bases between them. Germline V gene lookup returns CDR1 SGHTA and CDR2 FQGNSA. The CDR3 reads CASSLAIQGTF. CDR3 nucleotide sequence: TGTGCCAGCAGCTTAGCGATTCAGGGCACCTTC.

V is TRBV27 and J is TRBJ2-2, with TRBD2 matching over 10 bases. J lost 6 bases, V lost 0 bases, and 4 bases had no gene match. Germline V CDR1 and CDR2: MNHEY, SMNVEV (reference sequence). The CDR3 has 16 residues. CDR3 protein: CASSLSSGGAPGELFF. The CDR3, as DNA: TGTGCCAGCAGTTTATCCAGCGGGGGGGCCCCCGGGGAGCTGTTTTTT.